Listed below are T cell receptor beta chains from one sample, sequenced in a study of T cells expressing NK-cell markers. Each CDR3 protein gets one entry in TCRdb, which reprocessed the 5' RACE reads and gives no DNA. With 400,000 to 550,000 distinct CDR3 sequences in the sample, the ten largest clones hold 7.3%. The sequenced sample was blood T cells: a sorted CD56 or NKG2C T cell subset, CD4+ or CD8+ T cells, or bulk PBMC T cells (not recorded which). These receptors were taken from a woman between 18 and 69 years old in good health. Each CDR3 is given with its conserved first and last residue. Fields, in order: CDR3 length, V gene, J gene, CDR3 protein.

12,TRBV9,TRBJ1-2,CASSVGWDGYTF
14,TRBV27,TRBJ2-7,CASSWAGANYEQYF
12,TRBV28,TRBJ1-1,CASSKNRAKAFF
14,TRBV6-5,TRBJ1-1,CASSSVGSNTEAFF
13,TRBV10-3,TRBJ1-2,CAIPPLENYGYTF
19,TRBV3-1,TRBJ1-6,CASSRGPGTLTVTNSPLHF
14,TRBV28,TRBJ1-3,CASRRYLSGNTIYF
15,TRBV18,TRBJ2-2,CASSRQAGSTGELFF
14,TRBV7-2,TRBJ2-5,CASSYLTSVETQYF
15,TRBV20-1,TRBJ2-1,CSPLSAGGSRSEQFF
15,TRBV5-1,TRBJ2-5,CASSYLAGDQETQYF
16,TRBV5-8,TRBJ2-7,CASSLDLRRELREQYF
17,TRBV4-1,TRBJ2-5,CASSQGILAGGSETQYF
16,TRBV20-1,TRBJ2-3,CSARDPRTSGTDTQYF
13,TRBV20-1,TRBJ2-1,CSEIMGQHNEQFF
16,TRBV6-5,TRBJ1-3,CASSYGQGLSGNTIYF
18,TRBV5-4,TRBJ2-5,CASSLAAGGLTPKGTQYF
14,TRBV25-1,TRBJ1-5,CASSDLGGNQPQHF
14,TRBV5-1,TRBJ1-1,CASSLGTVNTEAFF
13,TRBV18,TRBJ2-3,CASSPHKEDTQYF
14,TRBV20-1,TRBJ2-1,CSAKTSGSRNEQFF
15,TRBV3-1,TRBJ2-1,CASSQGASSYNEQFF
12,TRBV7-3,TRBJ2-7,CASSLNGYEQYF
15,TRBV28,TRBJ2-1,CASSVTGVSYNEQFF
18,TRBV4-2,TRBJ2-4,CASSPEARFGVAKNIQYF
15,TRBV15,TRBJ2-7,CATSRDFSGRAEQYF
15,TRBV10-2,TRBJ1-5,CASFSGQGINQPQHF
11,TRBV7-9,TRBJ1-2,CASSLEQGYTF
18,TRBV12-3/TRBV12-4,TRBJ2-5,CASTGRSTSGRREETQYF
16,TRBV20-1,TRBJ2-7,CSARVTSGRAYYEQYF
14,TRBV12-3/TRBV12-4,TRBJ2-7,CASSLTSGSCEQYF
14,TRBV20-1,TRBJ1-2,CSARPQGPNYGYTF